This entry lists 16 T cell receptor beta chains sequenced from one sample in a study of blood T cell repertoires in COVID-19. The assay was immunoSEQ multiplex PCR, and TCRdb's table has in-frame clones only and misses some. The sample records hundreds of thousands of clones, 85% being singletons. Sequencing was carried out using peripheral blood. These receptor sequences come from a human donor in a cohort sampled during active COVID-19.

The chain recombines TRBV11-2 with TRBJ2-7; possible D gene TRBD1, 5 bases. The CDR3 is 13 residues long. Between the trimmed V and J ends, which lost 1 base and 3 bases, there was a span of 7 bases. Germline V CDR1 and CDR2: SGHAT, FQNNGV. The chain's CDR3 is CASSLVQGYEQYF. In nucleotides, the CDR3 is TGTGCCAGCAGCTTAGTGCAGGGCTACGAGCAGTACTTC.

Written as DNA, the CDR3 is TGTGCCAGTGAGGGTAACCGGGCCGGGGAGCTGTTTTTT. Amino acid sequence: CASEGNRAGELFF. The V gene is TRBV12-3 or TRBV12-4, the J gene TRBJ2-2, with a possible D match to TRBD2 (5 bases). The CDR3 has 13 amino acids. Trimming shortened V by 9 bases and J by 6 bases, and 14 bases separated the two germline ends.

The chain combines TRBV3-1 (or the pseudogene TRBV3-2) with TRBJ1-6, with 10 nucleotides matching TRBD1. From germline, CDR1 is LGHDT and CDR2 YNNKEL (reference sequence). The CDR3 has 17 amino acids. With V trimmed by 4 bases and J by 4 bases, 7 bases remained unmatched. CDR3 DNA: TGTGCCAGCAGCCCGGACAGGGGGAGGTCGTATAATTCACCCCTCCACTTT. It encodes CASSPDRGRSYNSPLHF.

At least ten counts were recorded for this clone. J is TRBJ1-3 and V is TRBV19; a weak D match, TRBD1 (5 bases). V shed 10 bases and J shed 0 bases, with 16 bases lying between them. CDR3 size: 15 residues. Per the germline V gene, CDR1 is LNHDA and CDR2 is SQIVND (reference sequence). The CDR3 loop is CATERDFASGNTIYF. The CDR3 region has the DNA TGTGCCACGGAACGGGACTTTGCCTCTGGAAACACCATATATTTT.

The genes are TRBV14 and TRBJ2-1; tentatively, D is TRBD2 (6 bases). V lost 4 bases and J 10 bases, leaving 17 bases between the germline ends. Germline assignment: CDR1 SGHDN and CDR2 FVKESK. The CDR3 length is 14 residues. The CDR3 is CASSLHMVSGEQFF. CDR3 nucleotide sequence: TGTGCCAGCAGCCTCCATATGGTTAGCGGAGAGCAGTTCTTC. The entire variable domain, with the rest obtained from reference TRBV14 and TRBJ2-1, is as follows: EAGVTQFPSHSVIEKGQTVTLRCDPISGHDNLYWYRRVMGKEIKFLLHFVKESKQDESGMPNNRFLAERTGGTYSTLKVQPAELEDSGVYFCASSLHMVSGEQFFGPGTRLTVL.

The genes are TRBV12-5 and TRBJ1-1, with D unresolved. The germline V and J ends were trimmed by 4 bases and 10 bases, with 13 bases remaining between them. The length of the CDR3 is 12 residues. CDR1 and CDR2 from the germline V gene are LGHNT and FRNRAP. CDR3 residues: CASGSDFLVAFF. The CDR3, as DNA: TGTGCTAGTGGTTCTGACTTTCTGGTAGCTTTCTTT. The whole variable domain, filled in from reference TRBV12-5 and TRBJ1-1, reads DARVTQTPRHKVTEMGQEVTMRCQPILGHNTVFWYRQTMMQGLELLAYFRNRAPLDDSGMPKDRFSAEMPDATLATLKIQPSEPRDSAVYFCASGSDFLVAFFGQGTRLTVV.

This clone was counted between two and nine times. The same CDR3 can be traced to other DNA sequences in this sample. The V call is TRBV2, the J call TRBJ1-1, with 10 bases identical to TRBD1. Trimming took 7 bases from V and 1 from J; bases not matched to a gene: 3. Germline values: CDR1 SNHLY, CDR2 FYNNEI. The CDR3 has 14 amino acids. DNA for the CDR3: TGTGCCAGCAAAGACAGGGGGCCGAACACTGAAGCTTTCTTT. Translation: CASKDRGPNTEAFF.

The chain has TRBV11-3 and TRBJ2-5; 10 nucleotides match TRBD1. This CDR3 has 15 amino acids. Germline lookup yields CDR1 SGHNT and CDR2 YENEEA. J was trimmed by 3 bases and V by 5 bases; bases with no gene match: 6. CDR3: CASSIGQGEEETQYF. CDR3 sequence (DNA): TGTGCCAGCAGCATCGGACAGGGGGAAGAAGAGACCCAGTACTTC.

The chain uses TRBV28 and TRBJ1-2; 9 nucleotides align to TRBD1. The germline CDR1 and CDR2 sequences are MDHEN and SYDVKM. The CDR3 has 15 residues. V lost 5 bases and J lost 4; bases outside the gene matches: 8. The CDR3 DNA follows: TGTGCCAGCAGTCCTCGGGACAGGGCTAGCTATGGCTACACCTTC. It translates to CASSPRDRASYGYTF.

V is TRBV7-9 and J is TRBJ1-1; D not resolved. V was clipped by 5 bases and J by 5 bases, with 18 bases between them. Germline V lookup: CDR1 SEHNR, CDR2 FQNEAQ (reference sequence). The CDR3 is 15 amino acids. The CDR3 protein is CASSPQGPLGTEAFF. The DNA for the CDR3 is TGTGCCAGCAGCCCCCAAGGTCCCCTCGGGACTGAAGCTTTCTTT.

The chain is built from TRBV5-1 and TRBJ2-3; possible D gene TRBD2, 6 bases. The CDR3 loop spans 16 amino acids. Per the germline V gene, CDR1 is SGHRS and CDR2 is YFSETQ. V gave up 2 bases and J gave up 6 bases, with 19 bases separating them. CDR3 DNA: TGCGCCAGCAGCTTCCGGGACTCGAGCCTGGGGGATACGCAGTATTTT. As protein: CASSFRDSSLGDTQYF.

This chain links TRBV11-1 with TRBJ2-5; TRBD1 matches at 7 bases. Per germline, CDR1 SGHAT and CDR2 FQDESV (reference sequence). The J segment lost 5 bases and the V segment lost 5 bases, leaving 14 bases of the junction unmatched. The length of the CDR3 is 16 residues. In DNA, the CDR3 is TGTGCCAGCAGCCTAATGACAGGGCCGAGTAGGGAGACCCAGTACTTC. Amino acids: CASSLMTGPSRETQYF. The full variable domain, in which reference TRBV11-1 and TRBJ2-5 provide the parts outside the CDR3, is EAEVAQSPRYKITEKSQAVAFWCDPISGHATLYWYRQILGQGPELLVQFQDESVVDDSQLPKDRFSAERLKGVDSTLKIQPAELGDSAMYLCASSLMTGPSRETQYFGPGTRLLVL.

The rearrangement links TRBV19 to TRBJ1-1; D possibly corresponds to TRBD1 (5 bases). This CDR3 contains 14 residues. Germline V gene sequence: CDR1 LNHDA, CDR2 SQIVND (reference sequence). Trimming shortened V by 5 bases and J by 0 bases, and 10 bases separated the two germline ends. For the CDR3, the DNA is TGTGCCAGTAGTCCTAGACAGATGAACACTGAAGCTTTCTTT. This gives the protein CASSPRQMNTEAFF.

The chain carries TRBV6-5 and TRBJ1-6; 9 nucleotides line up with TRBD1. This CDR3 region has 15 residues. J lost 10 bases, V lost 5 bases, and 9 bases had no gene match. Germline V CDR1 and CDR2: MNHEY, SVGAGI. Written as DNA, the CDR3 is TGTGCCAGCAGTAGATTCCGGGACAGGGACTCACCCCTCCACTTT. Translated, it gives CASSRFRDRDSPLHF.

The J gene is TRBJ1-2, the V gene TRBV19; 7 nucleotides match TRBD1. Germline assignment: CDR1 LNHDA and CDR2 SQIVND (reference sequence). The CDR3 contains 13 residues. Germline trimming cut 8 bases from V and 6 bases from J; bases unmatched to any gene: 9. The DNA of the CDR3 is TGTGCCAGTGCAACAGGGGCGCGTAATGGCTACACCTTC. Encoded protein: CASATGARNGYTF.

The chain joins TRBV6-5 to TRBJ2-7; 9 nucleotides agree with TRBD1. The V segment lost 4 bases and the J segment 4 bases; nucleotides outside the gene matches: 2. The CDR3 runs to 13 residues. In germline, CDR1 is MNHEY, CDR2 SVGAGI. Here the CDR3 DNA reads TGTGCCAGCAGTTCGGACAGGGGTTACGAGCAGTACTTC. It yields the protein CASSSDRGYEQYF.